A selection of T cell receptor beta chains follows, all from one sample in a study of cytomegalovirus exposure and HLA in healthy donors. Measured with immunoSEQ multiplex PCR; TCRdb has only the in-frame clones, and not every one. The table has some 150,000 clones, approximately 8.9% seen once. Sequencing input: PBMCs. All receptors derive from a woman between 35 and 50 years old in good health and CMV-seropositive. Both conserved end residues are part of each CDR3.

>TRBJ1-2|TRBV5-6
CASSRDRNYGYTF
>TRBJ1-1|TRBV5-6
CASSLNGGTEAFF
>TRBJ2-3|TRBV7-2
CASSFSGGGLEYF
>TRBJ1-2|TRBV6-5
CASSYSTADYGYTF
>TRBJ2-7|TRBV19
CASSTNPGLFGEQYF
>TRBJ2-7|TRBV2
CASSDSRGSREQYF
>TRBJ2-1|TRBV6-1
CASSEGRGAYNEQFF
>TRBJ1-1|TRBV7-8
CASSPRLVNTEAFF
>TRBJ1-3|TRBV7-2
CASSLVGRGSGNTIYF
>TRBJ1-1|TRBV5-1
CASATGDLTEAFF
>TRBJ2-7|TRBV7-2
CASSLSPGDEQYF
>TRBJ1-5|TRBV16
CASSQSREQPQHF
>TRBJ2-1|TRBV11-2
CASSWGLVEQFF
>TRBJ2-2|TRBV10-3
CATGQGDRVGELFF
>TRBJ1-3|TRBV5-1
CASSLDRSGNTIYF
>TRBJ1-1|TRBV6-5
CASSYFSGTVNTEAFF
>TRBJ1-2|TRBV6-1
CASIPQIEYGYTF
>TRBJ2-4|TRBV2
CASSPQGLAKNIQYF
>TRBJ1-1|TRBV6-5
CATERQGNTEAFF
>TRBJ2-7|TRBV6-1
CASSPRVAGEQYF
>TRBJ1-5|TRBV4-2
CASSQAGSTDQPQHF
>TRBJ2-5|TRBV18
CASSPLGPPAGETQYF
>TRBJ2-5|TRBV27
CASSWNGETQYF
>TRBJ1-2|TRBV5-8
CASSSTGVEGYTF
>TRBJ2-1|TRBV18
CASSPPLAGGPNEQFF
>NA|TRBV7-2
CASSLAGPGVGSEQYF
>TRBJ2-5|TRBV7-8
CASSYRTGEAETQYF
>TRBJ2-5|TRBV7-2
CASSLNAGVAYQETQYF
>TRBJ1-2|TRBV4-3
CASSQDLLGDYGYTF
>TRBJ1-1|TRBV6-5
CASRTGTEAFF
>TRBJ2-3|TRBV7-7
CASSPSGAFTDTQYF
>TRBJ2-6|TRBV5-1
CASSDMRAGANVLTF
>TRBJ1-6|TRBV7-2
CASSLTWGQKGSPLHF
>TRBJ2-7|TRBV9
CASSPRWALAGNYEQYF
>TRBJ2-7|TRBV4-3
CASSPTIDGYEQYF
>TRBJ1-3|TRBV5-8
CASSLGEFGNTIYF
>TRBJ2-2|TRBV9
CASSAAGGRGTGELFF
>TRBJ1-1|TRBV27
CASSLSTGVITEAFF